These 25 T cell receptor beta chains were all obtained from the same sample, sequenced in a study of blood T cell repertoires in COVID-19. Sequencing used immunoSEQ multiplex PCR; TCRdb keeps in-frame clones, though not all of them. The sample lists around 120,000 clones; about two thirds were seen once. Material for sequencing was peripheral blood. The receptors here all came from a human donor with acute or convalescent COVID-19. The donor label of this sample is uncertain.

The V and J genes are TRBV6-6 and TRBJ2-3, with TRBD2 matching 10 bases. The CDR3 consists of 15 residues. V lost 7 bases to trimming and J lost 5 bases; unmatched junction nucleotides: 9. The germline CDR1 and CDR2 sequences are MNHNY and SVGAGI (reference sequence). The CDR3: CASKVAGGVIDTQYF. Written as DNA, the CDR3 is TGTGCCAGCAAAGTAGCGGGGGGAGTCATAGATACGCAGTATTTT.

V is TRBV3-1 (or the pseudogene TRBV3-2) and J is TRBJ1-1, with D maybe TRBD1 (5 bases). Germline V gene sequence: CDR1 LGHDT, CDR2 YNNKEL (reference sequence). Between the trimmed V and J ends, which lost 4 bases and 11 bases, there was a span of 20 bases. This CDR3 comprises 14 residues. The CDR3 reads CASSPIGGTPRAFF. Here the CDR3 DNA reads TGTGCCAGCAGCCCTATCGGGGGTACTCCTCGGGCTTTCTTT.

This chain uses TRBV20-1 with TRBJ2-5; TRBD2 might be the D (7 bases). The V and J ends lost 6 bases and 8 bases respectively, with 13 bases between them. Germline V gene sequence: CDR1 DFQATT, CDR2 SNEGSKA (reference sequence). This CDR3 has 11 amino acids. The CDR3: CSAQGGATQYF. The CDR3 nucleotides read TGCAGTGCCCAAGGGGGGGCAACCCAGTACTTC.

The chain links TRBV28 to TRBJ2-6; 10 bases align to TRBD1. V lost 2 bases, J lost 4 bases, and 11 bases stayed unmatched. This CDR3 spans 19 amino acids. Germline loops: CDR1 MDHEN, CDR2 SYDVKM. Here the CDR3 reads CASSLIGPGQGSGANVLTF. In DNA form, the CDR3 reads TGTGCCAGCAGTTTAATTGGTCCGGGACAGGGGAGCGGGGCCAACGTCCTGACTTTC.

The rearrangement uses TRBV9 and TRBJ2-5, with 7 bases aligning to TRBD2. Germline V lookup: CDR1 SGDLS, CDR2 YYNGEE. J lost 1 base, V lost 2 bases, and 2 bases had no gene match. The CDR3 spans 14 residues. In nucleotides, the CDR3 is TGTGCCAGCAGCGTCTCGGGGGGCCAAGAGACCCAGTACTTC. Translation gives CASSVSGGQETQYF.

V and J are TRBV9 and TRBJ1-2, with a tentative D call TRBD1 (5 bases). Germline V gives CDR1 SGDLS, CDR2 YYNGEE. The V end lost 4 bases, the J end lost 4 bases, and 14 bases lay between the germline ends. The CDR3 is 14 residues long. The CDR3 reads CASSPRPGGYGYTF. The CDR3 DNA reads as TGTGCCAGCAGCCCCCGCCCGGGGGGCTATGGCTACACCTTC.

This clone was recorded once. V gene TRBV7-2 combines with J gene TRBJ2-4; D might be TRBD2 (5 bases). Between the trimmed V and J ends, which lost 8 bases and 6 bases, there was a span of 8 bases. The CDR3 runs to 11 residues. CDR1 SGHTA and CDR2 FQGNSA come from the germline V gene. The CDR3 sequence is CASGETNIQYF. The CDR3, as DNA: TGTGCCAGCGGGGAGACAAACATTCAGTACTTC.

The V and J genes are TRBV10-2 and TRBJ1-4, with D possibly TRBD1 on 6 matching bases. V was clipped by 3 bases and J by 3 bases, with 11 bases between them. Germline values: CDR1 WSHSY, CDR2 SAAADI. The CDR3 contains 15 residues. The CDR3 bases are TGCGCCAGCAGTGAAGGGGGAGCACCTAATGAAAAACTGTTTTTT. It yields the protein CASSEGGAPNEKLFF.

The chain joins TRBV27 to TRBJ1-4, with D tentatively TRBD1 (5 bases). The CDR3 spans 14 residues. Germline CDR1 and CDR2: MNHEY and SMNVEV (reference sequence). Between the trimmed V and J ends, which lost 4 bases and 7 bases, there was a span of 13 bases. The CDR3 nucleotides read TGTGCCAGCAGTTCCTGGGGGGGAATTGAAAAACTGTTTTTT. It yields the protein CASSSWGGIEKLFF.

The rearrangement joins TRBV11-2 to TRBJ2-7; TRBD2 is a possible D gene (5 bases). V shed 4 bases and J shed 2 bases, with 15 bases lying between them. Germline values: CDR1 SGHAT, CDR2 FQNNGV. The CDR3 totals 15 residues. The CDR3 here is CASSYGRLGAYEQYV. CDR3 DNA sequence: TGTGCCAGCAGCTACGGTCGGCTCGGGGCCTACGAGCAGTACGTC.

The chain joins TRBV6-2 or TRBV6-3 to TRBJ2-5, with a tentative D call TRBD2 (6 bases). Trimming left V 3 bases short and J 5 bases short, with 19 bases between. The germline gives CDR1 MNHEY, CDR2 SVGEGT. There are 16 residues in the CDR3. The CDR3 DNA is TGTGCCAGCAGTTATCGCCCCTTCCTTGGAGGGGAGACCCAGTACTTC. Encoded protein: CASSYRPFLGGETQYF.

The chain is built from TRBV7-9 and TRBJ2-3, with TRBD2 matching 9 bases. Trimming at V came to 5 bases and at J to 4 bases, leaving 19 bases not matched to a gene. Germline V CDR1 and CDR2: SEHNR, FQNEAQ (reference sequence). This CDR3 is built from 19 residues. CDR3 DNA: TGTGCCAGCAGCGCATCGCTCCTTCGGTTAGCGGGGGCCTCAGATACGCAGTATTTT. Translation: CASSASLLRLAGASDTQYF.

The chain uses TRBV9 and TRBJ2-7; 8 nucleotides agree with TRBD1. The CDR3 covers 14 residues. Trimming took 4 bases from V and 6 from J; bases not matched to a gene: 9. CDR1 and CDR2 from the germline V gene are SGDLS and YYNGEE. The CDR3 DNA reads TGTGCCAGCAGCCGTGGGACAGGAAGGGCCGAGCAGTACTTC. The encoded protein is CASSRGTGRAEQYF.

The chain recombines TRBV7-2 with TRBJ1-1; a possible D gene is TRBD1 (5 bases). Trimming took off 1 base at V and 4 bases at J, with 22 bases between the two ends. The CDR3 has 18 residues. The V gene's germline CDR1 is SGHTA and CDR2 FQGNSA. The CDR3 nucleotides are TGTGCCAGCAGCTTAGACACCGGGGGGGAAGCAAAAGGCACTGAAGCTTTCTTT. Amino acids: CASSLDTGGEAKGTEAFF.

The chain is built from TRBV7-9 and TRBJ1-4, with 9 bases aligning to TRBD1. This CDR3 has 15 residues. V lost 7 bases and J lost 8; bases outside the gene matches: 11. Germline V gene sequence: CDR1 SEHNR, CDR2 FQNEAQ (reference sequence). This CDR3 is CASITAGQGEEKLFF. The CDR3 nucleotides are TGTGCCAGCATTACGGCGGGACAGGGCGAGGAAAAACTGTTTTTT.

J is TRBJ1-1 and V is TRBV7-9; D not resolved. The germline gives CDR1 SEHNR, CDR2 FQNEAQ (reference sequence). V dropped 3 bases and J dropped 2 bases, with 10 bases sitting between them. CDR3 length: 14 residues. CDR3 sequence reads: CASSFGQTNTEAFF. The CDR3 bases are TGTGCCAGCAGCTTTGGGCAGACCAACACTGAAGCTTTCTTT.

On this clone itself: One junction end disagrees with the germline gene, perhaps due to a read error. The chain employs TRBV24-1 and TRBJ2-3, with 11 bases fitting TRBD2. CDR3 length: 16 amino acids. The germline CDR1 and CDR2 sequences are KGHDR and SFDVKD. In DNA form, the CDR3 reads TGTGCCACCAGTGATTACCTAGCGGGGGGCACAAATACGCAGTATTTT. Encoded protein: CATSDYLAGGTNTQYF.

The CDR3 region is CSAKPNGGGGYTF. CDR3 bases: TGCAGCGCCAAACCCAATGGGGGGGGAGGCTACACCTTC. The chain recombines TRBV29-1 with TRBJ1-2; maybe TRBD1 (5 bases). Trimming cost V 7 bases and J 8 bases, with 20 bases left between them. The germline V gene has CDR1 SQVTM and CDR2 ANQGSEA. The CDR3 loop spans 13 amino acids.

The table lists this clone with a few counts. This chain uses TRBV7-9 with TRBJ1-6; D unresolved. The V end was cut by 5 bases, the J end by 8 bases, with 16 bases between. From germline, CDR1 is SEHNR and CDR2 FQNEAQ (reference sequence). This CDR3 is built from 15 residues. CDR3 in amino acids: CASSRELSGYSPLHF. The CDR3 DNA is TGTGCCAGCAGCCGTGAGCTTAGCGGGTATTCACCCCTCCACTTT.

J is TRBJ2-5 and V is TRBV2; D might be TRBD1 (6 bases). Germline V gene lookup returns CDR1 SNHLY and CDR2 FYNNEI. With 5 bases removed from V and 3 bases from J, the gap between germline ends came to 10 bases. The CDR3 extends over 13 amino acids. CDR3 in amino acids: CASSPTGEETQYF. CDR3 DNA sequence: TGTGCCAGCAGTCCGACAGGCGAAGAGACCCAGTACTTC.

This clone was counted at least ten times. The chain joins TRBV5-6 to TRBJ2-2, with 7 nucleotides matching TRBD2. The CDR3 spans 15 residues. V trimming: 2 bases; J trimming: 1 base; junction bases outside the gene matches: 2. Germline V gene data show CDR1 as SGHDT and CDR2 as YYEEEE. This CDR3 is CASSLGGGNTGELFF. The CDR3 nucleotides are TGTGCCAGCAGCTTAGGCGGGGGGAACACCGGGGAGCTGTTTTTT.

The V gene is TRBV5-8, the J gene TRBJ1-4, with TRBD1 as a possible D gene (6 bases). With 4 bases removed from V and 11 bases from J, the gap between germline ends came to 12 bases. The CDR3 has 12 amino acids. Germline V CDR1 and CDR2: SGHTS, YDEGEE. In nucleotides, the CDR3 is TGTGCCAGCAGCCTACAGGGAAGGAAACTGTTTTTT. As protein: CASSLQGRKLFF. Full variable domain (outside the CDR3, taken from reference TRBV5-8 and TRBJ1-4): EAGVTQSPTHLIKTRGQQATLRCSPISGHTSVYWYQQALGLGLQFLLWYDEGEERNRGNFPPRFSGRQFPNYSSELNVNALELEDSALYLCASSLQGRKLFFGSGTQLSVL.

Points on this clone: Mismatch with germline at one junction end may stem from a read error. J is TRBJ1-2 and V is TRBV7-7; the match to TRBD1 covers 9 bases. This CDR3 is 14 amino acids long. Germline V gene lookup returns CDR1 SSHAT and CDR2 FNYEAQ (reference sequence). Here the CDR3 DNA reads TGTGCTAGCAGCCCGGAGGACAGGGGTCATGGCTACACCTTC. Encoded protein: CASSPEDRGHGYTF.

The J gene is TRBJ1-2, the V gene TRBV28, with 8 bases identical to TRBD1. Germline V lookup: CDR1 MDHEN, CDR2 SYDVKM. The V segment lost 6 bases and the J segment 8 bases; nucleotides outside the gene matches: 5. The CDR3 has 12 residues. CDR3 protein: CASRADRVGYTF. For the CDR3, the DNA is TGTGCCAGCAGGGCGGACAGGGTGGGCTACACCTTC.

This chain uses TRBV6-5 with TRBJ1-1, with D hard to call. This CDR3 has 12 amino acids. Trimming removed 6 bases from V and 4 bases from J, with 9 bases in between. The germline V gene encodes CDR1 MNHEY and CDR2 SVGAGI. This CDR3 reads CASRREGTEAFF. The CDR3, as DNA: TGTGCCAGCAGGCGCGAGGGCACTGAAGCTTTCTTT.